The entry below gives a single T cell receptor beta chain sequence along with its context. Its antigen is undetermined. The data stem from a study of T-cell reconstitution after alpha-beta-depleted transplantation in children. After removal of 6 bases from V and 7 bases from J, the junction contained 7 bases not matched to a gene. The CDR3 length is 15 residues. Findings and limits, study-wide: When one year had passed after transplant, most T-cell counts and diversity came from newly produced T cells.

Library preparation (for TCRbeta) was performed with unique molecular identifiers. MiXCR, run by TCRdb on the PCR reads, gives a single entry per CDR3 protein. Counted here are approximately 800,000 distinct CDR3 sequences, around 17% occurring once; the ten biggest clones make up 5%. The sequencing here drew on PBMCs, mostly from graft donor cells, taken 360 days after TCRalphabeta/CD19-depleted stem cell transplant. The receptor's source is a male patient younger than 18 who had a stem cell transplant for acute lymphoblastic leukemia, so the T cells may come from the graft donor. The rearrangement links TRBV12-3 or TRBV12-4 to TRBJ2-1; 12 positions agree with TRBD2. CDR3: CASRASGRASNEQFF. As DNA, the CDR3 is TGTGCCAGCAGGGCTAGCGGGAGGGCCTCTAATGAGCAGTTCTTC.